A single sample gave rise to the 8 T cell receptor beta chains below, sequenced in a study of Ad26.COV2.S vaccination and SARS-CoV-2 variants. Described treatment: some 20 received Ad26.COV2.S at low or high dose, single or two shots; roughly five received placebo; per-sample allocation not given. Samples analyzed were those drawn on day 63 after the first vaccine or placebo injection. Profiled with immunoSEQ multiplex PCR; TCRdb holds only in-frame clones, not every one. The sample consists of a few hundred thousand clones, around 87% of them appearing once. The sample in question was peripheral blood, obtained in a trial of Ad26.COV2.S vaccine versus placebo. The source is a person aged 18-65 years who received the Ad26.COV2.S COVID-19 vaccine or a placebo.

V and J are TRBV7-2 and TRBJ1-1, with a possible D match to TRBD1 (5 bases). Germline V gives CDR1 SGHTA, CDR2 FQGNSA. V was pared by 5 bases and J by 6 bases, with 16 bases between. This CDR3 spans 14 amino acids. CDR3 region: CASSHQTSRAEAFF. The CDR3 DNA is TGTGCCAGCAGCCACCAGACAAGCAGGGCTGAAGCTTTCTTT. Based on the CDR3 plus reference TRBV7-2 and TRBJ1-1, the full variable domain is GAGVSQSPSNKVTEKGKDVELRCDPISGHTALYWYRQSLGQGLEFLIYFQGNSAPDKSGLPSDRFSAERTGGSVSTLTIQRTQQEDSAVYLCASSHQTSRAEAFFGQGTRLTVV.

This clone was seen just once. The J gene is TRBJ2-7, the V gene TRBV11-3; either TRBD1 or TRBD2 may fit D (5 bases each). In germline, CDR1 is SGHNT, CDR2 YENEEA. V lost 5 bases, J lost 3 bases, and 14 bases lay in between. The CDR3 loop spans 14 amino acids. In DNA, the CDR3 is TGTGCCAGCAGCCCCCGGGACGGAAGCTACGAGCAGTACTTC. It translates to CASSPRDGSYEQYF.

This chain connects TRBV28 to TRBJ2-5; tentative D call: TRBD1 (6 bases). CDR1 is MDHEN, CDR2 SYDVKM, per germline. The CDR3 length is 15 residues. V lost 5 bases and J lost 8, with 21 bases in between. DNA of the CDR3: TGTGCCAGCAGTCCAAGGGGGTCCCGGGGTTTTACCCAGTACTTC. This translates into CASSPRGSRGFTQYF.

The V and J genes are TRBV21-1 and TRBJ2-5; the tabulated D call, TRBD2, remains unverified against the DNA. TRBV21-1 has pseudogene status. This CDR3 is built from 19 residues. The DNA of the CDR3 is TGTGCCAGCAGCAAAATGAGGTTCGGGACTAGCGGGGGCGAGGAGACCCAGTACTTC. It encodes CASSKMRFGTSGGEETQYF.

This chain connects TRBV9 to TRBJ2-1; 7 bases are a match to TRBD2. The CDR3 consists of 16 residues. With V trimmed by 3 bases and J by 3 bases, 9 bases remained unmatched. The germline V gene encodes CDR1 SGDLS and CDR2 YYNGEE. The CDR3 DNA follows: TGTGCCAGCAGCGCAAAGACTAGCAGCATCTACAATGAGCAGTTCTTC. As protein: CASSAKTSSIYNEQFF. The full variable domain, rest sourced from reference TRBV9 and TRBJ2-1, is DSGVTQTPKHLITATGQRVTLRCSPRSGDLSVYWYQQSLDQGLQFLIQYYNGEERAKGNILERFSAQQFPDLHSELNLSSLELGDSALYFCASSAKTSSIYNEQFFGPGTRLTVL.

This clone came up once. The gene calls are TRBV7-9 and TRBJ2-7; D remains unclear. From germline, CDR1 is SEHNR and CDR2 FQNEAQ (reference sequence). This CDR3 comprises 13 residues. V was clipped by 5 bases and J by 2 bases, with 10 bases between them. The CDR3 sequence is CASSAEITYEQYF. The CDR3 region has the DNA TGTGCCAGCAGCGCCGAGATTACCTACGAGCAGTACTTC.

The V and J genes are TRBV7-3 and TRBJ2-7; D is possibly TRBD1 (5 bases). The CDR3 loop spans 13 amino acids. Trimming left V 5 bases short and J 0 bases short, with 8 bases between. Germline assignment: CDR1 SGHTA and CDR2 FQGTGA. The CDR3 nucleotides are TGTGCCAGCAGCGCGGACAACTCCTACGAGCAGTACTTC. This sequence encodes CASSADNSYEQYF. The whole variable domain, remainder taken from reference TRBV7-3 and TRBJ2-7, is GAGVSQTPSNKVTEKGKYVELRCDPISGHTALYWYRQSLGQGPEFLIYFQGTGAADDSGLPNDRFFAVRPEGSVSTLKIQRTERGDSAVYLCASSADNSYEQYFGPGTRLTVT.

The rearrangement links TRBV29-1 to TRBJ2-1; 12 bases are a match to TRBD2. Losses at the gene ends were 1 base for V and 8 bases for J; bases not matched to a gene: 9. Germline CDR1 SQVTM, CDR2 ANQGSEA. The length of the CDR3 is 16 residues. The DNA for the CDR3 is TGCAGCGTTGAAGGAGGGCTAGCGGGGGGGCCGGATGAGCAGTTCTTC. This sequence encodes CSVEGGLAGGPDEQFF.